The rows below give T cell receptor beta chains drawn from one sample of a study of blood T cell repertoires in COVID-19. The repertoire was sequenced with immunoSEQ multiplex PCR; TCRdb's copy has only in-frame clones and lacks some. The sample holds around 31,000 clones, 75% to 90% seen once. The sequencing sample was made of peripheral blood. These receptors all stem from an older man with acute or convalescent COVID-19. CDR3s include the opening cysteine and the closing phenylalanine or tryptophan. D genes are given only for firm matches. Size tells how often a clone was seen (once, few, many) or the class of an expanded clone, and some rows leave it out.

NA	TRBV7-6	TRBJ2-5	NA	TGTGCCAGCAGCTTAGCGGGAGGAGGAGAGACCCAGTACTTC	CASSLAGGGETQYF
TRBD1	TRBV5-1	TRBJ2-5	NA	TGCGCCAGCAGTTTGGGGACAGGGGAAGAGACCCAGTACTTC	CASSLGTGEETQYF
NA	TRBV15	TRBJ2-2	NA	TGTGCCACCAGCAGAGTCCCGGGGGCCGGGGAGCTGTTTTTT	CATSRVPGAGELFF
NA	TRBV6-5	TRBJ1-6	NA	TGTGCCAGCTTAAGGAGCCAGTTCGATAATTCACCCCTCCACTTT	CASLRSQFDNSPLHF
NA	TRBV20-1	TRBJ2-7	NA	TGCAGTGCTAGTGGCGGGTTGATAGCAAGTAGGGAGCAGTACTTC	CSASGGLIASREQYF
TRBD1	TRBV4-1	TRBJ1-1	NA	TGCGCCAGCAGCCAAGAGGGACAGGAGAACACTGAAGCTTTCTTT	CASSQEGQENTEAFF
TRBD1	TRBV7-9	TRBJ2-1	once	TGTGCCAGCAGACCCGGGACAGCGAATGAGCAGTTCTTC	CASRPGTANEQFF
TRBD1	TRBV5-6	TRBJ1-1	few	TGTGCCAGCAGCTTGGTACGTCGGACAGGGATGAACACTGAAGCTTTCTTT	CASSLVRRTGMNTEAFF
TRBD1	TRBV24-1	TRBJ2-7	NA	TGTGCCACCAGTGATTCAACGGGACAGGGCCACGACGAGCAGTACTTC	CATSDSTGQGHDEQYF
TRBD2	TRBV3-1/TRBV3-2	TRBJ2-1	NA	TGTGCCAGCAGCCCGACTAGCGGGAGGAGCAGTGAGCAGTTCTTC	CASSPTSGRSSEQFF
NA	TRBV29-1	TRBJ2-1	NA	TGCAGCGTTTATTTCTTCGGAAGAGGGCTTTACAATGAGCAGTTCTTC	CSVYFFGRGLYNEQFF
TRBD2	TRBV11-2	TRBJ2-7	NA	TGTGCCAGCAGCGTTCTAGCGGAAAGCCACTACGAGCAGTACTTC	CASSVLAESHYEQYF
TRBD1	TRBV2	TRBJ2-2	NA	TGTGCCAGCACGTCCTCCGGGACAGGGACCGGGGAGCTGTTTTTT	CASTSSGTGTGELFF
TRBD2	TRBV5-1	TRBJ2-7	NA	TGCGCCAGCAGCTTGGGGGTACTAGCGGGAGGAAACGAGCAGTACTTC	CASSLGVLAGGNEQYF
NA	TRBV5-1	TRBJ1-2	NA	TGCGCCAGCAGTGGTAATACGGACAGCCTGCGAGCCTATGGCTACACCTTC	CASSGNTDSLRAYGYTF
TRBD2	TRBV7-6	TRBJ2-3	NA	TGTGCCAGCAGCGCATTAGCGGGCCGCACAGATACGCAGTATTTT	CASSALAGRTDTQYF
TRBD1	TRBV6-5	TRBJ2-5	NA	TGTGCCAGCAGCCCCGACAGGGGGCTCGAGACCCAGTACTTC	CASSPDRGLETQYF
NA	TRBV28	TRBJ2-5	NA	TGTGCCAGCAGTCCAGGGTTGTCCCAGTACTTC	CASSPGLSQYF
NA	TRBV10-2	TRBJ2-1	NA	TGCGCCAGCAGTGAGTTAGGAGCTCCGGCCAATGAGCAGTTCTTC	CASSELGAPANEQFF
NA	TRBV4-2	TRBJ2-1	NA	TGTGCCAGCAGCCAAGCTACAGGGTACAATGAGCAGTTCTTC	CASSQATGYNEQFF
TRBD2	TRBV7-2	TRBJ2-2	NA	TGTGCCAGCAGCTTTAGCGGGAGTGGCACCGGGGAGCTGTTTTTT	CASSFSGSGTGELFF
TRBD1	TRBV20-1	TRBJ1-1	NA	TGCAGTGCGTCAGGGGGCCCTGAAGCTTTCTTT	CSASGGPEAFF
NA	TRBV13	TRBJ2-1	NA	TGTGCCAGCAGTCAACGCGGTCAGAGATCCTTAGGAGAGCAGTTCTTC	CASSQRGQRSLGEQFF
NA	TRBV11-2	TRBJ1-2	NA	TGTGCCAGCAGCCCTAGGACAGTCAACTATGGCTACACCTTC	CASSPRTVNYGYTF
TRBD2	TRBV11-2	TRBJ2-5	NA	TGTGCCAGCAGCTTAGATCTTGCGGGAGGGCTGGAGACCCAGTACTTC	CASSLDLAGGLETQYF
TRBD1	TRBV6-6	TRBJ1-2	NA	TGTGCCAGCAGCCGCGACAGGGAAAGAGGCTACACCTTC	CASSRDRERGYTF
NA	TRBV5-4	TRBJ1-2	NA	TGTGCCAGCAGCTTTACCCAGGGAGGGTCGGGCGGCTACACCTTC	CASSFTQGGSGGYTF
TRBD2	TRBV6-4	TRBJ2-1	NA	TGTGCCAGCAGCTTGGGAGGACTAGCGGACAATGAGCAGTTCTTC	CASSLGGLADNEQFF
TRBD1	TRBV9	TRBJ1-2	NA	TGTGCCAGCAGCGGGGGACAGGGAAGGAATGGCTACACCTTC	CASSGGQGRNGYTF
NA	TRBV5-1	TRBJ1-1	NA	TGCGCCAGCAGCTTGGGGGTGGAGGGGTTAATGAACACTGAAGCTTTCTTT	CASSLGVEGLMNTEAFF
NA	TRBV19	TRBJ1-4	NA	TGTGCCAGTAGTATTATAAGGGGAACAACTAATGAAAAACTGTTTTTT	CASSIIRGTTNEKLFF
NA	TRBV4-1	TRBJ2-5	NA	TGCGCCAGCAGTTACGGACAGCCGGGAGAGACCCAGTACTTC	CASSYGQPGETQYF
TRBD1	TRBV6-6	TRBJ1-1	once	TGTGCCAGCAGTACAGGGGTCACTGAAGCTTTCTTT	CASSTGVTEAFF
NA	TRBV5-1	TRBJ2-5	NA	TGCGCCAGACGTTACCGCGGGGGCCGCGAGACCCAGTACTTC	CARRYRGGRETQYF
TRBD1	TRBV30	TRBJ2-7	NA	TGTGCCTGGAGTGTAACGGACAGGGGGCCCCGCTTGAAGTACTTC	CAWSVTDRGPRLKYF
NA	TRBV24-1	TRBJ2-2	NA	TGTGCCACCAGTGGGGTAGGCGGGACCGGGGAGCTGTTTTTT	CATSGVGGTGELFF
TRBD2	TRBV20-1	TRBJ2-1	NA	TGCAGTGCCAGTAGAGCGGGGAATACCTACAATGAGCAGTTCTTC	CSASRAGNTYNEQFF
NA	TRBV19	TRBJ1-1	NA	TGTGCCAGTAGAAAGGACCGACGGGAAAACACTGAAGCTTTCTTT	CASRKDRRENTEAFF
TRBD2	TRBV10-2	TRBJ2-1	NA	TGCGCCAGCAGGGCCCCTTTACTTAGCGGGGGACACAATGAGCAGTTCTTC	CASRAPLLSGGHNEQFF
NA	TRBV19	TRBJ2-7	few	TGTGCCAGTGGCCCGGGATCTTTGTACGAGCAGTACTTC	CASGPGSLYEQYF
TRBD1	TRBV5-4	TRBJ2-3	NA	TGTGCCAGCACTAAAGGGGCTTCGTCAGGGGGCGGTACGCAGTATTTT	CASTKGASSGGGTQYF
NA	TRBV18	TRBJ2-5	NA	TGTGCCAGCTCAGACGGCCCCGGAGGAGAGACCCAGTACTTC	CASSDGPGGETQYF
NA	TRBV5-1	TRBJ1-4	NA	TGCGCCAGCAGCCCGGAAGGCAGGGGCAGCGGTAATGAAAAACTGTTTTTT	CASSPEGRGSGNEKLFF
NA	TRBV10-3	TRBJ2-7	NA	TGTGCCATCAGTGTAACTAGCTACGAGCAGTACTTC	CAISVTSYEQYF
TRBD1	TRBV7-8	TRBJ1-2	NA	TGTGCCAGCAGCTTAGCGTTCACAGGGGGGACACTGGCGGGCTACACCTTC	CASSLAFTGGTLAGYTF
TRBD2	TRBV2	TRBJ2-4	NA	TGTGCCTCAGGCCTAGCGGGAGGGCCGGACAAAAACATTCAGTACTTC	CASGLAGGPDKNIQYF
NA	TRBV7-2	TRBJ2-5	NA	TGTGCCAGCAGCTTAAGTCAGGTTCAGACCCAGTACTTC	CASSLSQVQTQYF
NA	TRBV28	TRBJ1-5	NA	TGTGCCAGCAACAGGGAAATCAATCAGCCCCAGCATTTT	CASNREINQPQHF
NA	TRBV6-5	TRBJ1-5	NA	TGTGCCAGCAGTTACGGGGGGGGCAATCAGCCCCAGCATTTT	CASSYGGGNQPQHF
NA	TRBV29-1	TRBJ1-1	NA	TGCAGCGTTGAGGAGGGGTTGAACACTGAAGCTTTCTTT	CSVEEGLNTEAFF
NA	TRBV11-2	TRBJ1-1	NA	TGTGCCAGCAGCCTAGAGAGACAGGCGATGAACCAGGACACTGAAGCTTTCTTT	CASSLERQAMNQDTEAFF
TRBD1	TRBV30	TRBJ1-5	NA	TGTGCCTGGAGTAGGGGGCCCCGCAGCAATCAGCCCCAGCATTTT	CAWSRGPRSNQPQHF
TRBD1	TRBV29-1	TRBJ1-1	NA	TGCAGCACCGGACAGGGGAACACTGAAGCTTTCTTT	CSTGQGNTEAFF
TRBD1	TRBV19	TRBJ2-3	NA	TGTGCCAGTAGAACGGGACAGGGACCCGATACGCAGTATTTT	CASRTGQGPDTQYF
TRBD1	TRBV19	TRBJ1-5	NA	TGTGCCAGTAGTATCGACAGGGAAAATCAGCCCCAGCATTTT	CASSIDRENQPQHF